These T cell receptor beta chains were read from a single sample in a study of chemoradiotherapy in HPV16-positive cancers. The repertoire was sequenced with immunoSEQ multiplex PCR; TCRdb's copy has only in-frame clones and lacks some. Among about 53,000 clones listed, over 85% were seen once. Material: blood, obtained from a patient who underwent chemoradiotherapy. These receptor sequences come from a human donor with HPV-associated anogenital cancer. Both conserved end residues are part of each CDR3. The order of the fields is J gene, CDR3 length, V gene, D gene, clone size, CDR3 DNA, CDR3 protein. The D gene is left open where the match is weak. Clone size is not always given. Where it is, it says once, few, many or a class for expanded clones.

>TRBJ1-5|16|TRBV6-1|TRBD1|.
TGTGCCAGCAGTGGGGGACAGGGGGGAACCAATCAGCCCCAGCATTTT
CASSGGQGGTNQPQHF
>TRBJ1-1|13|TRBV19|.|.
TGTGCCAGTAGTCTCACAGGGCTCCCTGAAGCTTTCTTT
CASSLTGLPEAFF
>TRBJ2-7|16|TRBV27|.|.
TGTGCCAGCAGTCTAAAAGGGGCCTCCGGAATGCACGAGCAGTACTTC
CASSLKGASGMHEQYF
>TRBJ2-1|13|TRBV18|.|.
TGTGCCAGCTCACCCCGGACCGGAAATGAGCAGTTCTTC
CASSPRTGNEQFF
>TRBJ2-2|13|TRBV7-3|.|.
TGTGCCAGCCGTCAGTCCCCGGCCGGGGAGCTGTTTTTT
CASRQSPAGELFF
>TRBJ1-2|15|TRBV30|TRBD1|.
TGTGCCTGGAGTTCAGCAGGGGGCGCACTGTATGGCTACACCTTC
CAWSSAGGALYGYTF
>TRBJ1-6|16|TRBV30|.|few
TGTGCCTGGAACGCGCAGAGTGACTCCTATAATTCACCCCTCCACTTT
CAWNAQSDSYNSPLHF
>TRBJ1-1|15|TRBV5-1|.|few
TGCGCCAGCAGCTTGGCCTTGGGGGTGAACACTGAAGCTTTCTTT
CASSLALGVNTEAFF
>TRBJ1-2|15|TRBV4-2|.|.
TGTGCCAGCAGCAAAGGGGCAGGGGACAACTATGGCTACACCTTC
CASSKGAGDNYGYTF
>TRBJ1-2|15|TRBV4-3|TRBD1|.
TGCGCCAGCAGCCATCTCCCGGGACAGGGTGCTGGCTACACCTTC
CASSHLPGQGAGYTF
>TRBJ1-6|15|TRBV2|.|.
TGTGCCAGCTCTACAGGGAGCTCCTATAATTCACCCCTCCACTTT
CASSTGSSYNSPLHF
>TRBJ2-5|12|TRBV30|.|.
TGTGCCTGGAGTGAGAGACACCCCGCTCGGTACTTC
CAWSERHPARYF
>TRBJ1-5|11|TRBV6-1|.|once
TGTGCCAGCAGTGATGACCAGCCCCAGCATTTT
CASSDDQPQHF
>TRBJ1-1|15|TRBV9|.|once
TGTGCCAGCAGCATCTACAGGGATGAGCGAACTGAAGCTTTCTTT
CASSIYRDERTEAFF
>TRBJ2-5|16|TRBV15|.|.
TGTGCCACCAGCAGAGATCGGCCTATCCGGGGGGAGACCCAGTACTTC
CATSRDRPIRGETQYF
>TRBJ2-6|18|TRBV15|TRBD1|.
TGTGCCACCAGTATCACCGGGACAGGGTTGACTGGGGCCAACGTCCTGACTTTC
CATSITGTGLTGANVLTF
>TRBJ2-5|16|TRBV9|TRBD1|.
TGTGCCAGCTCGAGAGAAGGGACAGGGGGCTTCGAGACCCAGTACTTC
CASSREGTGGFETQYF
>TRBJ2-2|16|TRBV7-9|TRBD2|.
TGTGCCAGCCCATTGTGGGAGGGGAAGAACACCGGGGAGCTGTTTTTT
CASPLWEGKNTGELFF
>TRBJ1-1|13|TRBV2|.|.
TGTGCCAGCAGCGGCAGACAACCCACTGAAGCTTTCTTT
CASSGRQPTEAFF
>TRBJ2-7|11|TRBV20-1|.|.
TGCAGTGCCGAGAAGGGGGACGAGCAGTACTTC
CSAEKGDEQYF
>TRBJ1-1|15|TRBV4-1|.|.
TGCGCCAGCAGCCAAGTTATCCCTTGGGGCACTGAAGCTTTCTTT
CASSQVIPWGTEAFF
>TRBJ2-7|10|TRBV29-1|.|medium-sized
TGCAGCGTTGATGGGGTCGAGCAGTACTTC
CSVDGVEQYF
>TRBJ2-5|12|TRBV19|.|.
TGTGCCAGTAGTATGAGTTTGGAGACCCAGTACTTC
CASSMSLETQYF
>TRBJ1-5|13|TRBV25-1|.|once
TGTGCCAGCAGTGCCCAGGGAATACAGCCCCAGCATTTT
CASSAQGIQPQHF
>TRBJ2-7|14|TRBV6-1|.|.
TGTGCCAGCAGTGAAATAGGGCTTGCCTACGAGCAGTACTTC
CASSEIGLAYEQYF
>TRBJ2-6|14|TRBV2|.|.
TGTGCCAGCAGTGTTGGGGTTGGGGCCAACGTCCTGACTTTC
CASSVGVGANVLTF
>TRBJ2-3|14|TRBV19|TRBD2|.
TGTGCCAGTAGTATAAGCGGGGGGGCAGATACGCAGTATTTT
CASSISGGADTQYF
>TRBJ1-5|16|TRBV7-2|.|.
TGTGCCAGCAGCTTAGCTTCAGCTAATAGCAATCAGCCCCAGCATTTT
CASSLASANSNQPQHF
>TRBJ2-1|14|TRBV6-4|TRBD2|.
TGTGCCAGCAGCGAGGGACTAGATCGGAGTGAGCAGTTCTTC
CASSEGLDRSEQFF
>TRBJ1-3|16|TRBV6-5|.|.
TGTGCCAGCAGTTCCCTCGGAGGGAACTCTGGAAACACCATATATTTT
CASSSLGGNSGNTIYF
>TRBJ1-1|13|TRBV29-1|TRBD1|.
TGCAGCGGGGACAGGGGGCTGAACACTGAAGCTTTCTTT
CSGDRGLNTEAFF
>TRBJ2-7|15|TRBV6-1|TRBD2|.
TGTGCCAGCAGTGCTACTAGCGGGGGGGCCTACGAGCAGTACTTC
CASSATSGGAYEQYF
>TRBJ2-7|15|TRBV6-5|TRBD2|.
TGTGCCAGCAGTTTAGTAGCGGGAGAGGGTTACGAGCAGTACTTC
CASSLVAGEGYEQYF
>TRBJ1-1|15|TRBV2|.|.
TGTGCCAGCAGTGAAGGAATGGGGAGGAACACTGAAGCTTTCTTT
CASSEGMGRNTEAFF
>TRBJ2-7|17|TRBV4-1|.|.
TGCGCCAGCAGCCAAGACCCCCTACGGGGGCTCTCCTACGAGCAGTACTTC
CASSQDPLRGLSYEQYF
>TRBJ2-3|17|TRBV4-1|TRBD2|.
TGCGCCAGCAGCCAATGGCTAGCGGGGGGAGCACTGGATACGCAGTATTTT
CASSQWLAGGALDTQYF
>TRBJ2-2|13|TRBV7-2|.|.
TGTGCCAGCAGCCAGAGCCTTTCCGGGGAGCTGTTTTTT
CASSQSLSGELFF
>TRBJ2-5|15|TRBV9|.|.
TGTGCCAGCAGCCCTGTTGGGTGGGAATGGGAGACCCAGTACTTC
CASSPVGWEWETQYF
>TRBJ2-5|11|TRBV2|.|.
TGTGCCAGCACGCCCGCAGAGACCCAGTACTTC
CASTPAETQYF
>TRBJ1-3|15|TRBV6-1|.|.
TGTGCCAGCACTTTCCGCAGGTCGACAGGAAACACCATATATTTT
CASTFRRSTGNTIYF
>TRBJ1-5|15|TRBV4-3|.|.
TGCGCCAGCAGCCAAGATTCGAAGGTTTTTCAGCCCCAGCATTTT
CASSQDSKVFQPQHF
>TRBJ2-7|12|TRBV27|.|few
TGTGCCAGCAGAGGGGGGGGTGGGGAGCAGTACTTC
CASRGGGGEQYF
>TRBJ1-1|18|TRBV5-8|.|.
TGTGCCAGCAGCTTGGGAGGATCGCCAGTAGGGCGGAACACTGAAGCTTTCTTT
CASSLGGSPVGRNTEAFF
>TRBJ1-5|13|TRBV6-5|.|.
TGTGCCAGCAGGTTTAGCAGCAATCAGCCCCAGCATTTT
CASRFSSNQPQHF